This paragraph covers one T cell receptor (beta chain) sequence. Antigen: not known. Trimming at V came to 2 bases and at J to 5 bases, leaving 4 bases not matched to a gene. Germline V gene sequence: CDR1 SGHDN, CDR2 FVKESK. This CDR3 contains 14 residues. This record belongs to a study of T cells after yellow fever vaccination. Whole-study findings and limits: Some clonotypes were seen in both the CD4 and the CD8 compartments. These made up a small share and likely arose from convergent recombination.

TCRdb re-called the 5' RACE reads with MiXCR, one entry per CDR3 protein. Among hundreds of thousands of distinct CDR3 sequences listed, around an eighth were seen once. The clonotype comes from a man aged 30 to 39 who received the YFV17D yellow fever vaccine. Sequencing was performed on PBMCs, taken on the day of the yellow fever booster vaccination. This chain connects TRBV14 to TRBJ1-2; 8 bases match TRBD1. CDR3 amino acids: CASSQSGGAYGYTF. The CDR3 region has the DNA TGTGCCAGCAGCCAATCAGGGGGCGCTTATGGCTACACCTTC.